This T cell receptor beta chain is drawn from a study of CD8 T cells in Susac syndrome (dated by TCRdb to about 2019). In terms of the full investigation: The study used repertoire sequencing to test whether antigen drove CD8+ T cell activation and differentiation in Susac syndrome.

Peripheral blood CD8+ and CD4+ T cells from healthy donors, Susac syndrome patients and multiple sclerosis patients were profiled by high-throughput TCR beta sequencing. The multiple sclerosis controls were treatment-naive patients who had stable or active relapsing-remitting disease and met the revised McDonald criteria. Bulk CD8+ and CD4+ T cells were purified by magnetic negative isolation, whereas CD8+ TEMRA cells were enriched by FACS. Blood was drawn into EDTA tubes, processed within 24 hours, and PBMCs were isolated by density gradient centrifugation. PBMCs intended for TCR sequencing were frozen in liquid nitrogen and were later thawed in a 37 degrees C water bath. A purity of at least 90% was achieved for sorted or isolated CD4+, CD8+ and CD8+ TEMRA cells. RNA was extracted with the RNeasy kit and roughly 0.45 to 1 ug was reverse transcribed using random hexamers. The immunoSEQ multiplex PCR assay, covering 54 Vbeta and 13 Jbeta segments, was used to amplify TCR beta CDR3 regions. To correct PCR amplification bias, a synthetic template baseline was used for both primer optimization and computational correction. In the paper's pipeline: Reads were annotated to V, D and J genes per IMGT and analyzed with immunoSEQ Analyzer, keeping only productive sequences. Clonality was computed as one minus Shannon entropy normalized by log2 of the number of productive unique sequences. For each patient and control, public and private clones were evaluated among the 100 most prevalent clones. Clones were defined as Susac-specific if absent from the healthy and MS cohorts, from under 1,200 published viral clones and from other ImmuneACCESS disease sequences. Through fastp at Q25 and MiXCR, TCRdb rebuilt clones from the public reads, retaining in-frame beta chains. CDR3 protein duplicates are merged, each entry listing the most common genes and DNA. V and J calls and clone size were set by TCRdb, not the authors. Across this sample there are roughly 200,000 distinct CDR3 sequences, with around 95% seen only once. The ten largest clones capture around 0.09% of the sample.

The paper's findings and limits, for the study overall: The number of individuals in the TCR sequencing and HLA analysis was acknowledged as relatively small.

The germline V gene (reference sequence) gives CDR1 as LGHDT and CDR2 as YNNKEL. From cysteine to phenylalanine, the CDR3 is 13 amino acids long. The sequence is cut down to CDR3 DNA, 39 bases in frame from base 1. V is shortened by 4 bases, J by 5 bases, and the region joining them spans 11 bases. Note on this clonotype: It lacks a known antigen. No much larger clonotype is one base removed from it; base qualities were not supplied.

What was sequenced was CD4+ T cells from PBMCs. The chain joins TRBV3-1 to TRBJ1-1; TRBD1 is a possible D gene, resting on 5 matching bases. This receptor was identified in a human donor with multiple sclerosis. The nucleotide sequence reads TGTGCCAGCAGCCGGACATCTCAGACTGAAGCTTTCTTT. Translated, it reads CASSRTSQTEAFF.